The entry that follows covers one TCR beta chain sequence. Its antigen is not known. TCRdb processed the 5' RACE reads anew with MiXCR; each CDR3 protein has one entry. The table records about 560,000 distinct CDR3 sequences, roughly 21% of them present only once. The sample originates from a study of T-cell memory formation after mild COVID-19. Trimming removed 3 bases from V and 4 bases from J, with 10 bases in between. This CDR3 contains 13 residues. Per germline, CDR1 SGDLS and CDR2 YYNGEE. Study results and limitations: Cross-reactive memory apparently joined, as some responding clones appeared in pre-infection memory. Contracting CD8+ clones were enriched in EMRA, CD4+ mainly in CM and EM.

Input material: PBMCs or a T cell subset sorted from them (not recorded which). This TCR was recovered from an adult woman who had mild COVID-19 (a few samples of this study predate the infection). Cell type and time point are not known. The chain is built from TRBV9 and TRBJ1-1; maybe TRBD1 (6 bases). The DNA for the CDR3 is TGTGCCAGCAGCGCGGGGGCGCCCACTGAAGCTTTCTTT. As protein: CASSAGAPTEAFF.